This entry lists 6 T cell receptor beta chains sequenced from one sample in a study of cytomegalovirus exposure and HLA in healthy donors. Some clones are missing from TCRdb's copy, which holds only in-frame ones; the method was immunoSEQ multiplex PCR. This table holds roughly 150,000 clones, 65% to 90% found once. Sequences were obtained from PBMCs. All receptors come from a woman between 18 and 30 years old in good health and CMV-seronegative.

This chain links TRBV5-6 with TRBJ2-7; 13 nucleotides line up with TRBD2. There are 14 residues in the CDR3. After removal of 2 bases from V and 12 bases from J, the junction contained 8 bases not matched to a gene. In germline, CDR1 is SGHDT, CDR2 YYEEEE. The DNA of the CDR3 is TGTGCCAGCAGCTTCTGGACTAGCGGGAGTGCGAGGTACTTC. Translating gives CASSFWTSGSARYF.

The V gene is TRBV28, the J gene TRBJ1-2; D not certain. The V gene's germline CDR1 is MDHEN and CDR2 SYDVKM. CDR3 length: 13 residues. V was clipped by 3 bases and J by 2 bases, with 7 bases between them. CDR3 residues: CASSLSGNYGYTF. CDR3 DNA: TGTGCCAGCAGTTTGTCGGGGAACTATGGCTACACCTTC.

This sequence joins TRBV7-6 and TRBJ1-6; a possible D gene is TRBD1 (6 bases). In germline, CDR1 is SGHVS, CDR2 FNYEAQ. The CDR3 contains 15 residues. The V end lost 1 base, the J end lost 7 bases, and 11 bases lay between the germline ends. The CDR3 protein is CASSLGGGKNSPLHF. The CDR3 DNA reads as TGTGCCAGCAGCTTAGGGGGGGGCAAGAATTCACCCCTCCACTTT.

The V gene is TRBV4-2, the J gene TRBJ1-6; D uncertain. The CDR3 consists of 15 residues. V dropped 0 bases and J dropped 8 bases, with 11 bases sitting between them. From germline, CDR1 is LGHNA and CDR2 YNFKEQ. The CDR3, as DNA: TGTGCCAGCAGCCAAGAGATTTTCCAGGATTCACCCCTCCACTTT. Amino acid sequence: CASSQEIFQDSPLHF.

This chain joins TRBV5-1 and TRBJ1-2; 7 positions agree with TRBD1. Trimming at V came to 0 bases and at J to 0 bases, leaving 5 bases not matched to a gene. In germline, CDR1 is SGHRS, CDR2 YFSETQ. This CDR3 contains 16 residues. CDR3 amino acids: CASSLAGDSTNYGYTF. CDR3 nucleotides: TGCGCCAGCAGCTTGGCCGGGGACAGCACTAACTATGGCTACACCTTC.

The chain carries TRBV30 and TRBJ2-7, with 8 bases aligning to TRBD2. CDR1 is GTSNPN and CDR2 is SVGIG in the germline V gene (reference sequence). V gave up 5 bases and J gave up 7 bases; unmatched junction bases: 4. CDR3 length: 11 amino acids. The DNA of the CDR3 is TGTGCCTGGGCTAGCGGGTATGAGCAGTACTTC. Encoded protein: CAWASGYEQYF.